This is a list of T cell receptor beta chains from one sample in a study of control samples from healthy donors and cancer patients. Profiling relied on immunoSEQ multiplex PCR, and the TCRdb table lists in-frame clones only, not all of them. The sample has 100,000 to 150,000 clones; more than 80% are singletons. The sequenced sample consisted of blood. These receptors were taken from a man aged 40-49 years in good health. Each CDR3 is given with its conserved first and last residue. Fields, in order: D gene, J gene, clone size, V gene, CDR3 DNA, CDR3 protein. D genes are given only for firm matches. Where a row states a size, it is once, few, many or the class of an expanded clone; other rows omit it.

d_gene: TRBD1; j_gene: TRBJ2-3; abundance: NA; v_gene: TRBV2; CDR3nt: TGTGCCATCCCGGGACAGGGGGCTACAGATACGCAGTATTTT; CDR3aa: CAIPGQGATDTQYF
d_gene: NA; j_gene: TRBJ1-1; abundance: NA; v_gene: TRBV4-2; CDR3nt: TGTGCCAGCAGCCAAGATTCTGTTAACACTGAAGCTTTCTTT; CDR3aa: CASSQDSVNTEAFF
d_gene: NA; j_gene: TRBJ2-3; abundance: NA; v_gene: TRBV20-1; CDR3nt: TGCAGTGCTCCCCTCACAGATACGCAGTATTTT; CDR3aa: CSAPLTDTQYF
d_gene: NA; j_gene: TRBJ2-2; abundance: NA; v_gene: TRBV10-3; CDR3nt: TGTGCCATCAGAAAAGGGGCTAACACCGGGGAGCTGTTTTTT; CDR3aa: CAIRKGANTGELFF
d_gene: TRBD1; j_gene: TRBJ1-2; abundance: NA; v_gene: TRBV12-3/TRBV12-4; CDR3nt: TGTGCCAGCAGGTTACAGGGGTACTATGGCTACACCTTC; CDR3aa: CASRLQGYYGYTF
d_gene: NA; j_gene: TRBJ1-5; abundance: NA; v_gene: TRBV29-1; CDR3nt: TGCAGCGTCGCCGCGGGACACAGCAATCAGCCCCAGCATTTT; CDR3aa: CSVAAGHSNQPQHF
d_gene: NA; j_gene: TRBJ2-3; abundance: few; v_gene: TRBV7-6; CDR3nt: TGTGCCAGCAGCCCAGGGACAAGCGAGACGCCCACAGATACGCAGTATTTT; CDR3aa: CASSPGTSETPTDTQYF
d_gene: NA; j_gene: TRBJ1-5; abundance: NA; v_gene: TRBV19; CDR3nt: TGTGCCAGTAGTATGCGCATGGGTGGCGGTAATAATCAGCCCCAGCATTTT; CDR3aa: CASSMRMGGGNNQPQHF
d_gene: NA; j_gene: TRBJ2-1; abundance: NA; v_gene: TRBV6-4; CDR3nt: TGTGCCAGCAGTTTTTCTAACGGCAATGAGCAGTTCTTC; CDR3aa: CASSFSNGNEQFF
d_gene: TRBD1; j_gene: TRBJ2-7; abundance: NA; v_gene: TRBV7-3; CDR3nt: TGTGCCAGCATTATCGTGGACAGGCGAACCTACGAGCAGTACTTC; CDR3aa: CASIIVDRRTYEQYF
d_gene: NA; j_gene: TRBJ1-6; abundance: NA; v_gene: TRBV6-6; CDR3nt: TGTGCCAGCAGTTACTCGCCAGATCTTAATTCACCCCTCCACTTT; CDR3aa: CASSYSPDLNSPLHF
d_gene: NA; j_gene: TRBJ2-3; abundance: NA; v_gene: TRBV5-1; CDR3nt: TGCGCCAGCAGCCGACAATTCCCGGCAGATACGCAGTATTTT; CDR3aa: CASSRQFPADTQYF
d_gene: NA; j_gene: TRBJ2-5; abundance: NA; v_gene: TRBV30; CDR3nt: TGTGCCTCCTCAGGCGGGGCAGGCGAGACCCAGTACTTC; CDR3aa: CASSGGAGETQYF
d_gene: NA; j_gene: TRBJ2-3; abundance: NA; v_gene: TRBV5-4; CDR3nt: TGTGCCAGCAGCCCACCCCCCGGGTTCGAGAGTACGCAGTATTTT; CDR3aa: CASSPPPGFESTQYF
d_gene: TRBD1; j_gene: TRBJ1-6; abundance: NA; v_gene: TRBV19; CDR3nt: TGTGCCAGTAGTAGGGACAGGGACTATAATTCACCCCTCCACTTT; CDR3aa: CASSRDRDYNSPLHF
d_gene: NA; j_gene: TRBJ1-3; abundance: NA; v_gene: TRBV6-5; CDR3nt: TGTGCCAGCATTAACAATAGGGACTCTGGAAACACCATATATTTT; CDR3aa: CASINNRDSGNTIYF
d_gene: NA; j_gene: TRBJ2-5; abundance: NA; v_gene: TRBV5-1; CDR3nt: TGCGCCAGCAGCTTGGCGGAGGAGACCCAGTACTTC; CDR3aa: CASSLAEETQYF
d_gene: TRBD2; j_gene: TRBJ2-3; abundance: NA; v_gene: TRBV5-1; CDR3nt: TGCGCCAGCAGCTCCGGGGGAGGGGAGGGAGATACGCAGTATTTT; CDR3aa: CASSSGGGEGDTQYF
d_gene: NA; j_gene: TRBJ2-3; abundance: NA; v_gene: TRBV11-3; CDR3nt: TGTGCCAGCAGCTCCCGGGGACGGGCAGCTTTGGGCACAGATACGCAGTATTTT; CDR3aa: CASSSRGRAALGTDTQYF
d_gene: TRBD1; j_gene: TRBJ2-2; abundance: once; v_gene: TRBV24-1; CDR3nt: TGTGCCACCAGTGATTCACAGGGGGCGACCGGGGAGCTGTTTTTT; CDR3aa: CATSDSQGATGELFF
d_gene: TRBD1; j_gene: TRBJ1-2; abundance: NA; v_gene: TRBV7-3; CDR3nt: TGTGCCAGCAGCAGGGACAGCAACTATGGCTACACCTTC; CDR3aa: CASSRDSNYGYTF
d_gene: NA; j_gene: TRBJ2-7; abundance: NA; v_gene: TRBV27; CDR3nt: TGTGCCAGCAGTTTATCCAGAGACTACGAGCAGTACTTC; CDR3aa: CASSLSRDYEQYF
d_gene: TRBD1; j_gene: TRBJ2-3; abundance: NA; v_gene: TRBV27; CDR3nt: TGTGCCAGCAGTCCTATTGGGACAGATGGCACAGATACGCAGTATTTT; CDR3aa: CASSPIGTDGTDTQYF
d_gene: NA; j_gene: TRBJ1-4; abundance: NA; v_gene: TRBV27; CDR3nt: TGTGCCAGCAGTCGCTCGGGGACCCATGAAAAACTGTTTTTT; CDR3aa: CASSRSGTHEKLFF
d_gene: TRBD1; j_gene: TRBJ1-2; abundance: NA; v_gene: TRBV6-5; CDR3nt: TGTGCCAGCAGTTGGGACAGTTCCGTTTATGGCTACACCTTC; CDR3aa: CASSWDSSVYGYTF
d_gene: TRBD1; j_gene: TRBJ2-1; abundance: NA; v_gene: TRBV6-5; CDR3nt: TGTGCCAGCACCGGGACAGGGCCGTTTGAGCAGTTCTTC; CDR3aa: CASTGTGPFEQFF
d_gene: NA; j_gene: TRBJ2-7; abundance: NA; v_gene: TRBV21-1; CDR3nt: TGTGCCAGCAGCAAAAGGTCAGGGGGCCGGTACGAGCAGTACTTC; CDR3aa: CASSKRSGGRYEQYF
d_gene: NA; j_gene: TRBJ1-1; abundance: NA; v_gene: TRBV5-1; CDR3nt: TGCGCCAGCAGTCCTGGATGGACTGAAGCTTTCTTT; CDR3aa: CASSPGWTEAFF
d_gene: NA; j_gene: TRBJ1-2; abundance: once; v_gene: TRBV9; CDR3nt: TGTGCCAGCAGCCCCCAGATTGGCGGGGAGACCTATGGCTACACCTTC; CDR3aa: CASSPQIGGETYGYTF
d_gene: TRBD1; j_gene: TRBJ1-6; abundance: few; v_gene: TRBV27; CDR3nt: TGTGCCAGCAACCAACAGGGGGCTTTTTCACCCCTCCACTTT; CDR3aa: CASNQQGAFSPLHF
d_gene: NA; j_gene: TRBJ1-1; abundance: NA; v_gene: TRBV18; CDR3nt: TGTGCCAGCTCACCACAGGGGACGACTGAAGCTTTCTTT; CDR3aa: CASSPQGTTEAFF
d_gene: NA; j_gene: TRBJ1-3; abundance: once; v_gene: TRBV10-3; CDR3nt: TGTGCCATCAAAGGGGACCGCTCTGGAAACACCATATATTTT; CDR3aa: CAIKGDRSGNTIYF
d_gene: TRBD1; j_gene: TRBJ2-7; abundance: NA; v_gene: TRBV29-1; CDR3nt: TGCAGCGTCTCCGGGACAGGACTTTACGAGCAGTACTTC; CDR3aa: CSVSGTGLYEQYF
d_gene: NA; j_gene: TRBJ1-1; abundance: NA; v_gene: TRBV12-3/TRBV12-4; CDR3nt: TGTGCCAGCAGCCTAAAAAGGAACACTGAAGCTTTCTTT; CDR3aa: CASSLKRNTEAFF
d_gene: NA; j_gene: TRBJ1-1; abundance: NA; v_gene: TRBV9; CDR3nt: TGTGCCAGCAGCGAGGACGGACAGCCGGGCACTGAAGCTTTCTTT; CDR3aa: CASSEDGQPGTEAFF
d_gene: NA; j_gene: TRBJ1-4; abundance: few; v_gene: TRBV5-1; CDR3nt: TGCGCCAGCAGCTTGGGGCAGGGAGAAAAACTGTTTTTT; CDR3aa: CASSLGQGEKLFF
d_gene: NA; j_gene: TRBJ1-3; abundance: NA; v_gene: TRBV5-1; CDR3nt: TGCGCCAGCAGCTTGGGGACAGCTATTAGCTCTGGAAACACCATATATTTT; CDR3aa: CASSLGTAISSGNTIYF
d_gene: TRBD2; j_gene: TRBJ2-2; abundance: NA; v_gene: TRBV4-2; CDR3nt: TGTGCCAGCAGCCAAGATGGGGGTAGCGGGGCGACCGGGGAGCTGTTTTTT; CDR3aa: CASSQDGGSGATGELFF
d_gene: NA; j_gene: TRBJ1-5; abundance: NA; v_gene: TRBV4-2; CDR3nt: TGTGCCAGCAGCCAAGAATTGCGCGGCCCAGGGAGGGTTCAGCCCCAGCATTTT; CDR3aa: CASSQELRGPGRVQPQHF
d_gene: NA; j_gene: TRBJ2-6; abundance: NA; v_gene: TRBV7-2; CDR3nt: TGTGCCAGCAGCCGCAGAACCTCTGGGGCCAACGTCCTGACTTTC; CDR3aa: CASSRRTSGANVLTF
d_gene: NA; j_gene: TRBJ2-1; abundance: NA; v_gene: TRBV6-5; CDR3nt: TGTGCCAGCAGTCAACATAGGGTTACCTACAATGAGCAGTTCTTC; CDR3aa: CASSQHRVTYNEQFF
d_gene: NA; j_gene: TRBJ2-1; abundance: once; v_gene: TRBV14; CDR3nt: TGTGCCAGCAGCTTAATCTGGGGCAATGAGCAGTTCTTC; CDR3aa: CASSLIWGNEQFF
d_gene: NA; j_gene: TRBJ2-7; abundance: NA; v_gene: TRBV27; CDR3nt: TGTGCCAGCAGTTCTCCGCAGCGGTACTCCTACGAGCAGTACTTC; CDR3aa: CASSSPQRYSYEQYF
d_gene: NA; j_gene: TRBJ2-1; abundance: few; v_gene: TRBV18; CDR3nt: TGTGCCAGCTCACCACCGACCGAGCGTAATGAGCAGTTCTTC; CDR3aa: CASSPPTERNEQFF
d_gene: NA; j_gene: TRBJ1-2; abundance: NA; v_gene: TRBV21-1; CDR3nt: TGTGCCAGCTTTAGCGGGGCCGGCTACACCTTC; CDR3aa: CASFSGAGYTF
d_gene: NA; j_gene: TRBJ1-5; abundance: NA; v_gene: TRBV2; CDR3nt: TGTGCCAGCAGCAAAGAGGTGGGAGGCAATCAGCCCCAGCATTTT; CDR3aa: CASSKEVGGNQPQHF
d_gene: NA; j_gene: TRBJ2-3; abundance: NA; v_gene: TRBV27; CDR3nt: TGTGCCAGCAGTTCTCGAGGGTACGGCACAGATACGCAGTATTTT; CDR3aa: CASSSRGYGTDTQYF
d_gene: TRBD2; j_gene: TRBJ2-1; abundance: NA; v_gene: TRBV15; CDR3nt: TGTGCCACCAGTATAGCGGGGAGCTCCTACAATGAGCAGTTCTTC; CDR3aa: CATSIAGSSYNEQFF
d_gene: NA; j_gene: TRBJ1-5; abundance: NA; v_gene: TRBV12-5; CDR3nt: TGTGCTAGTAAGGTGGGTAGCAATCAGCCCCAGCATTTT; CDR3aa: CASKVGSNQPQHF
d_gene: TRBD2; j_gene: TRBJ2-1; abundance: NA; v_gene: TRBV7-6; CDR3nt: TGTGCCAGCAGCTTACTAGCGGGGGGATACAATGAGCAGTTCTTC; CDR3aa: CASSLLAGGYNEQFF
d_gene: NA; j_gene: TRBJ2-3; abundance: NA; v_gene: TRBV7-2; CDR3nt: TGTGCCAGCAGACAGGCAAGCACAGATACGCAGTATTTT; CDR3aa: CASRQASTDTQYF
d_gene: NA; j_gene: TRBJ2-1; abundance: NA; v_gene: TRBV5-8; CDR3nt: TGTGCCAGCAGCTATAGAATGGGGTACAATGAGCAGTTCTTC; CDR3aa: CASSYRMGYNEQFF
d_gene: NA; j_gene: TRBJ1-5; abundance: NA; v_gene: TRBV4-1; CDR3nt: TGCGCCAGCAGCCAAACGCTTGACGGTTTGAGGCAGCCCCAGCATTTT; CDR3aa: CASSQTLDGLRQPQHF
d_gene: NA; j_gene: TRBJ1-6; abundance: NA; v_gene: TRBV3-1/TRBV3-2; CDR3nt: TGTGCCAGCAGCCAAGCGCCACAGGTCCCCAATTCACCCCTCCACTTT; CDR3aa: CASSQAPQVPNSPLHF